This T cell receptor (beta chain) came from a study of T cells in localized non-small cell lung cancer. The CDR3 extends over 14 amino acids. Trimming removed 1 base from V and 1 base from J, with 7 bases in between. Per the germline V gene, CDR1 is SGHVS and CDR2 is FQNEAQ. Assay used: immunoSEQ multiplex PCR; TCRdb lists only in-frame clones, some missing. Of approximately 23,000 clones listed, over 75% are singletons. V usage is TRBV7-8 and J usage is TRBJ1-1; D perhaps matches TRBD1 (6 bases). This sequence was found in a man between 35 and 75 years old with stage II lung adenocarcinoma. The specimen comprised PBMCs, sampled before any cancer treatment. For the CDR3, the DNA is TGTGCCAGCAGCTTAGGACAGGCGAACACTGAAGCTTTCTTT. This translates into CASSLGQANTEAFF. The full variable domain, its missing parts supplied by reference TRBV7-8 and TRBJ1-1, is GAGVSQSPRYKVAKRGQDVALRCDPISGHVSLFWYQQALGQGPEFLTYFQNEAQLDKSGLPSDRFFAERPEGSVSTLKIQRTQQEDSAVYLCASSLGQANTEAFFGQGTRLTVV.